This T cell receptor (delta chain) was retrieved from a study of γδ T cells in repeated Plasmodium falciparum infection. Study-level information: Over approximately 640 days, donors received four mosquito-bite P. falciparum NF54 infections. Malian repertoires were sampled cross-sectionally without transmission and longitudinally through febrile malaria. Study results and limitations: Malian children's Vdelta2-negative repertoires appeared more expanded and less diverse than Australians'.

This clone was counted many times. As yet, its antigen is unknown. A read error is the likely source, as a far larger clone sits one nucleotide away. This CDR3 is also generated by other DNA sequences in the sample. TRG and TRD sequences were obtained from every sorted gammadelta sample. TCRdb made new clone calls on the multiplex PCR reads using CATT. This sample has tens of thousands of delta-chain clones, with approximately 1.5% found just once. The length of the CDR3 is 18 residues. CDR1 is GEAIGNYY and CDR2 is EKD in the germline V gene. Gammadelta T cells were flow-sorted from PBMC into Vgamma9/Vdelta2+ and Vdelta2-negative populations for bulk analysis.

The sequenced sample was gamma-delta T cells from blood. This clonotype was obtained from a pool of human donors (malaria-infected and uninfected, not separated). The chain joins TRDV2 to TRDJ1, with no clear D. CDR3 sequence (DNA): TGTGCCTGTGACCCTAAATCAAATCCCCCTGTGTACACCGATAAGCTCATCTTT. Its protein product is CACDPKSNPPVYTDKLIF.